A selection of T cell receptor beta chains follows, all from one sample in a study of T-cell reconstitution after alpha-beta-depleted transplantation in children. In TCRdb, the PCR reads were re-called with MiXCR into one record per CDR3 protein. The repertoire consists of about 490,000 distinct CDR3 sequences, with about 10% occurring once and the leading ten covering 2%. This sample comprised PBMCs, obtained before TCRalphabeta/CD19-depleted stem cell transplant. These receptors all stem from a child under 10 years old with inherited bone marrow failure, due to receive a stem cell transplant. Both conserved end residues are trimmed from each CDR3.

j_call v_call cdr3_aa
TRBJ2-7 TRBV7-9 AISRGGLISYEQY
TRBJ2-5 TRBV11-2 ASSLTHYETGPQETQY
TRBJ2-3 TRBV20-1 SASLAGGLTDTQY
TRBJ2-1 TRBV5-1 ASSLGTSGRAFNEQF
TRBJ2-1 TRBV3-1 ASSPRTSGYNEQF
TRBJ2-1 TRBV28 ASGIGASGYEQF
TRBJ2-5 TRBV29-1 SVGPLAGAQY
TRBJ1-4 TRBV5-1 ASSGGGTATPTNEKLF
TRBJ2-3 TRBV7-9 ASSLRRVLRDTQY
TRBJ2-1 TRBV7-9 ASSTRDYYNEQF
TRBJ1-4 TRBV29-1 SAFGGGEKLF
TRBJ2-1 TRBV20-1 CASGLVRTSYNEQF
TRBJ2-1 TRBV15 ATSSLQDSPLTSYNEQF
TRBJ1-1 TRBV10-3 AISPHRESNTEAF
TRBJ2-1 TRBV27 ASSPYRNNEQF
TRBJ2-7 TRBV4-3 ASSQDLNRGGSYEQY
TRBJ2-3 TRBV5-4 ASSFGTRNTDTQY
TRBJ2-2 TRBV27 ASSEPRGGELF
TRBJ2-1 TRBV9 ASSVGPAGEHNEQF
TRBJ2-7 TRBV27 ASSLSAGPSYEQY
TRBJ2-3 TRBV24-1 ATSDLVRDTDTQY
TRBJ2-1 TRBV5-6 ASSFYSGRNNEQF
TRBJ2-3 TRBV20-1 SVPKDGTTQY
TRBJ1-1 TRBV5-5 ASSLFGDTEAF
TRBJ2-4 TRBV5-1 ASSFVGGSKNIQY
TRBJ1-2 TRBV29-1 SGFTGFGYT
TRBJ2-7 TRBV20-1 SARVRDRVY
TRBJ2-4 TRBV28 ASSLRTGGILAKNIQY
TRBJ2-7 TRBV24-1 ATSDLVGQGRLSYEQY
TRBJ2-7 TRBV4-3 ASSLETGDYEQY
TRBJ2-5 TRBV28 ASSPLGLSPLQETQY
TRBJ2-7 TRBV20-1 SARELAGEDEQY
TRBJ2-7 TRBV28 ASSFGTSGNFYEQY
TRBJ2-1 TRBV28 ASSSGTGEPYNEQF
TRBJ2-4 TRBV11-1 ASSLASGNKNIQY
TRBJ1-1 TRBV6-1 ASSPVTGSGEAF
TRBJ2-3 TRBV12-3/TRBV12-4 ASSPNPRAGTDTQY
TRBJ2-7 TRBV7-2 ASSFQISPEQY
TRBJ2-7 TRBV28 ASTPLTGIKSYEQY
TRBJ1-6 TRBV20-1 SARDHPGEDNSPLH
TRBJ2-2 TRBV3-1 ASSSRLAGATGELF
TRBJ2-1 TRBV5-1 ASSSVSGRDYNEQF
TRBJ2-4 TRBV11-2 ASSLKRQGRLGKNIQY
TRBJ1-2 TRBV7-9 ASSRGSGTGGAKS
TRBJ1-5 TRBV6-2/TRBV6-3 ASRQTGVNQPQH
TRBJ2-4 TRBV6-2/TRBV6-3 ASRPRGGAPNIQY
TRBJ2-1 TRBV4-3 ASSHYQREIEQF
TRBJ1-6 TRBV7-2 ASSSRGETYNSPLH
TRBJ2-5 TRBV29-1 SVEDGTGEGTQY
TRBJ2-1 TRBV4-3 ASSQELSYNEQF
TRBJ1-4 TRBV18 ASSQGRGSEKLF
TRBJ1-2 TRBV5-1 ASSLGGSILYGYT
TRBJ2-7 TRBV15 ATSLSGEWNEQY
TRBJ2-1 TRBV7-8 ASSSSGNSYNEQF